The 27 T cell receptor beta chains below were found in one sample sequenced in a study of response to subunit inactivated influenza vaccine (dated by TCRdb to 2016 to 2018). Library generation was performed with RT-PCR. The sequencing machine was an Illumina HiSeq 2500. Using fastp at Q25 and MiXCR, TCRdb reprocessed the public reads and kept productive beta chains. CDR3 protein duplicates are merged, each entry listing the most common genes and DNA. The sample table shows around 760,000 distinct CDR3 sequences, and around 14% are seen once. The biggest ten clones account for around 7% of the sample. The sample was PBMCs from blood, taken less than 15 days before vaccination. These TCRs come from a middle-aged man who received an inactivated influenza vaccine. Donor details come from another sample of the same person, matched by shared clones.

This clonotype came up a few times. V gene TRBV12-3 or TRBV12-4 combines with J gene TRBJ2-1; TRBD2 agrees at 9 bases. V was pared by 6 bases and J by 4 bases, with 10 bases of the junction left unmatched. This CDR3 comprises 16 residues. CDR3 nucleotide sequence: TGTGCCAGCAGCAACGCGGCGGGGGGGGCATACAATGAGCAGTTCTTC. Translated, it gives CASSNAAGGAYNEQFF.

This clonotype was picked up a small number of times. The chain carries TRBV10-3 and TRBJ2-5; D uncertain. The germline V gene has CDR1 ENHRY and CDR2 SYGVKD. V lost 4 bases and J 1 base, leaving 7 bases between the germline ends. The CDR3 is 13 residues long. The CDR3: CAISGNFQETQYF. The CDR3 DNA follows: TGTGCCATCAGTGGTAACTTCCAAGAGACCCAGTACTTC.

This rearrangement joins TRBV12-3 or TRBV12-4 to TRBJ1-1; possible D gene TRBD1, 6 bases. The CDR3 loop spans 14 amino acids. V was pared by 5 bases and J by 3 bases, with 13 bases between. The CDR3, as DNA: TGTGCCAGCAGTGCCTTGGGGGCAGACACTGAAGCTTTCTTT. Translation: CASSALGADTEAFF.

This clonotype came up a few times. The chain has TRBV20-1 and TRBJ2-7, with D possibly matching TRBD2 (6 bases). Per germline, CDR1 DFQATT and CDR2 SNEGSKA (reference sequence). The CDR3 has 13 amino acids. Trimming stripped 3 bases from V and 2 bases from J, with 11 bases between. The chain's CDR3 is CSASPAGTYEQYF. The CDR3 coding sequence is TGCAGTGCTAGTCCAGCGGGCACCTACGAGCAGTACTTC.

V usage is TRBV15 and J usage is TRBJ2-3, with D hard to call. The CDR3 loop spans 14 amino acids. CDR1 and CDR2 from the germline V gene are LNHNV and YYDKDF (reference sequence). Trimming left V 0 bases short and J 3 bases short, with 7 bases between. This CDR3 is CATSRDRKTDTQYF. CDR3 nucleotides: TGTGCCACCAGCAGAGATAGGAAGACAGATACGCAGTATTTT. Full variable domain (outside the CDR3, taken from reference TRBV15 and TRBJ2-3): DAMVIQNPRYQVTQFGKPVTLSCSQTLNHNVMYWYQQKSSQAPKLLFHYYDKDFNNEADTPDNFQSRRPNTSFCFLDIRSPGLGDTAMYLCATSRDRKTDTQYFGPGTRLTVL.

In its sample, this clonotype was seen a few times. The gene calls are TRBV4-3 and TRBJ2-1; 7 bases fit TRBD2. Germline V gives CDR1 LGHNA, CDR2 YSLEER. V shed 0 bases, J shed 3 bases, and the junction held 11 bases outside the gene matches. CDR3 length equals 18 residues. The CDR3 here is CASSQEPLGAGLYNEQFF. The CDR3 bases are TGCGCCAGCAGCCAAGAACCCCTGGGAGCGGGACTCTACAATGAGCAGTTCTTC.

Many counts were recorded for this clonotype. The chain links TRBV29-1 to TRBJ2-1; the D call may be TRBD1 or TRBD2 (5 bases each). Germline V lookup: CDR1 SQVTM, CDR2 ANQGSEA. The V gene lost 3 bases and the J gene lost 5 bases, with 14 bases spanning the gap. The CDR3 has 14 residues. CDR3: CSVEYRDGNNEQFF. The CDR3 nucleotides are TGCAGCGTTGAGTACCGGGACGGGAACAATGAGCAGTTCTTC.

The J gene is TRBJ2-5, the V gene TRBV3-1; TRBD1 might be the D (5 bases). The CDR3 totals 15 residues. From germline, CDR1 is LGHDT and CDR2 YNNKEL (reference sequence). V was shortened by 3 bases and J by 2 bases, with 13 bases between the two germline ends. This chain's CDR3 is CASSQEMGQQETQYF. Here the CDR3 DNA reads TGTGCCAGCAGCCAGGAGATGGGGCAGCAAGAGACCCAGTACTTC.

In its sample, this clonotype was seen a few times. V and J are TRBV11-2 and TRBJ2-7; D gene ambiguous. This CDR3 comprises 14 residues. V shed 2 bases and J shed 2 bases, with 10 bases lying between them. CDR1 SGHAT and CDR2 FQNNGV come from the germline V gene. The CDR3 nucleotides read TGTGCCAGCAGCTTATCCCCTACAGCCTACGAGCAGTACTTC. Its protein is CASSLSPTAYEQYF.

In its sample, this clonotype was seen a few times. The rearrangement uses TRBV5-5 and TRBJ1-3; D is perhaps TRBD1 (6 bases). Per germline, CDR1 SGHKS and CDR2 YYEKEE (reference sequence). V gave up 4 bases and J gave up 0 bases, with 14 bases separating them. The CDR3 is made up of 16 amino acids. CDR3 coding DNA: TGTGCCAGCAGCGCCGGGACACCAAACTCTGGAAACACCATATATTTT. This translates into CASSAGTPNSGNTIYF.

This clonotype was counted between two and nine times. CDR3 sequence: CASSGPGTENNEQFF. CDR3 in DNA: TGCGCCAGCAGCGGCCCCGGGACGGAAAACAATGAGCAGTTCTTC. This chain uses TRBV5-1 with TRBJ2-1, with D perhaps being TRBD1 or TRBD2 (5 bases each). Trimming stripped 4 bases from V and 5 bases from J, with 16 bases between. Germline CDR1 SGHRS, CDR2 YFSETQ. The CDR3 consists of 15 residues. The whole variable domain, filled in from reference TRBV5-1 and TRBJ2-1, reads KAGVTQTPRYLIKTRGQQVTLSCSPISGHRSVSWYQQTPGQGLQFLFEYFSETQRNKGNFPGRFSGRQFSNSRSEMNVSTLELGDSALYLCASSGPGTENNEQFFGPGTRLTVL.

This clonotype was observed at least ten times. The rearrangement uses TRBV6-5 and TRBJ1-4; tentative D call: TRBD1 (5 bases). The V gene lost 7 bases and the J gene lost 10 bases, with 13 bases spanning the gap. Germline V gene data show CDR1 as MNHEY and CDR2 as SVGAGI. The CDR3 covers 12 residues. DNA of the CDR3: TGTGCCAGCATGGGACCCTTAGGAAAACTGTTTTTT. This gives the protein CASMGPLGKLFF.

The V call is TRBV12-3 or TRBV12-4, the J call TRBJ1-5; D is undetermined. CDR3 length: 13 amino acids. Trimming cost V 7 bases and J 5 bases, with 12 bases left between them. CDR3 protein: CASTQDGYQPQHF. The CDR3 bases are TGTGCCAGCACCCAGGACGGGTATCAGCCCCAGCATTTT.

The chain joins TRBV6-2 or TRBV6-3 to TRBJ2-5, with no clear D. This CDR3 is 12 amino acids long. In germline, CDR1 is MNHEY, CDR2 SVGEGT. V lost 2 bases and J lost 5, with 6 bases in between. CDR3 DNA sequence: TGTGCCAGCAGTTACACCGAGGAGACCCAGTACTTC. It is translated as CASSYTEETQYF.

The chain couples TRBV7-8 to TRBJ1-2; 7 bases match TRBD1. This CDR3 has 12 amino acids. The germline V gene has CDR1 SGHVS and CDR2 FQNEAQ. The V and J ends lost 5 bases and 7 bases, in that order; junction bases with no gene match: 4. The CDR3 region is CASSHRDSGYTF. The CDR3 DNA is TGTGCCAGCAGCCACCGGGACAGTGGCTACACCTTC.

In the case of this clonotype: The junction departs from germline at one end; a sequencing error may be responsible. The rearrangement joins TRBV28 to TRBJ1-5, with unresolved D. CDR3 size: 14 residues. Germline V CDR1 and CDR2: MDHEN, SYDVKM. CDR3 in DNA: TGTGCCAGCAGAACAGAATATAGCAATCTGCCCCAGCATTTT. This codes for CASRTEYSNLPQHF.

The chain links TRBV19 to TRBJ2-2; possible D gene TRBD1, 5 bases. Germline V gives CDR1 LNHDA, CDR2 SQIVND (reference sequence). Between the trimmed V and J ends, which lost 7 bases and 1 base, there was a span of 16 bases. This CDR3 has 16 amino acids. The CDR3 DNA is TGTGCCAGTACCAACCAGGGAAATTTGAACACCGGGGAGCTGTTTTTT. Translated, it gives CASTNQGNLNTGELFF.

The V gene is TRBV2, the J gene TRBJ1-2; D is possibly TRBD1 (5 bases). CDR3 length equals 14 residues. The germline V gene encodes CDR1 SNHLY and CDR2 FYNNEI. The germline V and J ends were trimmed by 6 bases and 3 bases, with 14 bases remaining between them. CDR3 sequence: CASSPVQGYYGYTF. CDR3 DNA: TGTGCCAGCAGCCCTGTCCAGGGTTACTATGGCTACACCTTC.

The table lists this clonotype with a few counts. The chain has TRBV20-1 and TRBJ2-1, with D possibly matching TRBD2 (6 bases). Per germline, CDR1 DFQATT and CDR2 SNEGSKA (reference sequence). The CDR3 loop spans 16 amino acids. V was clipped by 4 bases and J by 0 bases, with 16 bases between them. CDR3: CSATARSGFSYNEQFF. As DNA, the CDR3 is TGCAGTGCTACCGCTCGAAGCGGGTTCTCCTACAATGAGCAGTTCTTC.

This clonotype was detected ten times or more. The CDR3, as DNA: TGTGCCAGCAGCCAGGTCAGAGGGGATACGCAGTATTTT. This encodes CASSQVRGDTQYF. J is TRBJ2-3 and V is TRBV4-2; tentatively, D is TRBD2 (5 bases). The CDR3 covers 13 residues. The germline V gene has CDR1 LGHNA and CDR2 YNFKEQ. V was cut by 3 bases and J by 6 bases, with 10 bases left in between.

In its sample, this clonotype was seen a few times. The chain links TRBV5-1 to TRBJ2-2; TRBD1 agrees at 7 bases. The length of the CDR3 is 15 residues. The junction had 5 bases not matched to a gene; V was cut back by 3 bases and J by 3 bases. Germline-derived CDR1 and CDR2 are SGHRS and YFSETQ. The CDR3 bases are TGCGCCAGCAGCTGGGGACAGAGGGACACCGGGGAGCTGTTTTTT. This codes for CASSWGQRDTGELFF.

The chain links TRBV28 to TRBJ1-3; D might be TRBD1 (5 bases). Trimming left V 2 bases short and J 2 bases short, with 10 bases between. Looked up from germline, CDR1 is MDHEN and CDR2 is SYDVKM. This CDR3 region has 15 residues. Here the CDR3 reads CASSLDGGAGNTIYF. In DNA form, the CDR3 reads TGTGCCAGCAGTTTAGACGGGGGAGCTGGAAACACCATATATTTT.

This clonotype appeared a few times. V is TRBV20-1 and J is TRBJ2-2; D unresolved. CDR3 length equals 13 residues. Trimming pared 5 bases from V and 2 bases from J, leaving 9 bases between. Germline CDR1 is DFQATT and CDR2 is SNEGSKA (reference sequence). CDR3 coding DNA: TGCAGTGCTTCACAGATTAACACCGGGGAGCTGTTTTTT. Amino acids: CSASQINTGELFF.

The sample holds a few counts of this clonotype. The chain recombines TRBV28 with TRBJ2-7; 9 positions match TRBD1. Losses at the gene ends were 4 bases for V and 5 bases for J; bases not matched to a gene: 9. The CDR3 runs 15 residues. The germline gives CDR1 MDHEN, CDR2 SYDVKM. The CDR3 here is CASSSAGTGNHEQYF. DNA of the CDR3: TGTGCCAGCAGTTCCGCCGGGACAGGGAATCACGAGCAGTACTTC.

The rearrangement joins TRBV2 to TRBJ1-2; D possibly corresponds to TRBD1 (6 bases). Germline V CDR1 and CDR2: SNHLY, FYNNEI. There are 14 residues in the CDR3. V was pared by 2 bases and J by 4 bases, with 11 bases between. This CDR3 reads CASSESTGGYGYTF. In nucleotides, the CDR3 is TGTGCCAGCAGTGAATCGACAGGTGGCTATGGCTACACCTTC. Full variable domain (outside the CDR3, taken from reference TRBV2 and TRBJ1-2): EPEVTQTPSHQVTQMGQEVILRCVPISNHLYFYWYRQILGQKVEFLVSFYNNEISEKSEIFDDQFSVERPDGSNFTLKIRSTKLEDSAMYFCASSESTGGYGYTFGSGTRLTVV.

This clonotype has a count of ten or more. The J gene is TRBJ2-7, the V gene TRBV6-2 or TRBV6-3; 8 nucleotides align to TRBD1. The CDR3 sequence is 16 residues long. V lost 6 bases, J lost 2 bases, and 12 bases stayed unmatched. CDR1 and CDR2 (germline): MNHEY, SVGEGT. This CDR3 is CASRITPQGAPYEQYF. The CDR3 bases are TGTGCCAGCAGGATCACCCCCCAGGGGGCTCCCTACGAGCAGTACTTC.

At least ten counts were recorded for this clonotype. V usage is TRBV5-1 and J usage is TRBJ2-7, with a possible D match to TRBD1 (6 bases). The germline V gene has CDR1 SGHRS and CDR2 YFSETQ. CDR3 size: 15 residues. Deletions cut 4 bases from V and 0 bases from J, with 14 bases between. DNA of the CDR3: TGCGCCAGCAGCCGAGACAGGAGAAGCTCCTACGAGCAGTACTTC. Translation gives CASSRDRRSSYEQYF.